What follows is one T cell receptor beta chain and its context. The junction differs from germline at one of its ends, possibly a read error. These data belong to a study of T-cell memory formation after mild COVID-19. TCRdb reprocessed the 5' RACE reads via MiXCR and lists one record per CDR3 protein. The sample has 300,000 to 400,000 distinct CDR3 sequences, 10% to 15% seen once. The CDR3 consists of 13 residues. CDR1 and CDR2 from the germline V gene are SNHLY and FYNNEI. Input material: PBMCs or a T cell subset sorted from them (not recorded which). The chain joins TRBV2 to TRBJ1-4, with 7 bases lining up with TRBD1. The TCR sequence derives from a man between 18 and 29 years old who had mild COVID-19 (a few samples of this study predate the infection). Cell type and time point are not known. CDR3 sequence: CDSTRGEGEKLFF. As DNA, the CDR3 is TGTGACAGCACCAGGGGGGAAGGTGAAAAACTGTTTTTT.